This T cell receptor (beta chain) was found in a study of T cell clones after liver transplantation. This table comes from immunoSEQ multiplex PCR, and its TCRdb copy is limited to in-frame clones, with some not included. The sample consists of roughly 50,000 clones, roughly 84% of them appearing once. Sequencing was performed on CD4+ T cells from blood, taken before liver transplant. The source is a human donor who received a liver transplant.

The CDR3 region has the DNA TGTGCCAGCTTAAAGGACAGGGGGAATTCACCCCTCCACTTT. Translated, it gives CASLKDRGNSPLHF. This chain links TRBV18 with TRBJ1-6; 10 bases map to TRBD1. Germline V CDR1 and CDR2: KGHSH, LQKENI. This CDR3 contains 14 residues. V shed 7 bases and J 7 bases; nucleotides not matched to a gene: 4.